One and the same sample provided the 15 T cell receptor beta chains below, sequenced in a study of shared clonotypes between healthy human individuals (dated by TCRdb to about 2020). The library was prepared using the immunoSEQ multiplex PCR assay. In its TCRdb copy, this immuneACCESS table keeps in-frame sequences only and misses some clones. Where compared with another copy, unresolved V genes explain less than half of these, and the others have no known cause. The sample has more than 2 million clones on record, 85% to 95% of them singletons. 0.9% to 1.4% of the sample is held by the ten biggest clonotypes. CD8 naive samples were obtained by positive selection for CCR7 among CD45RO-negative cells, yielding a CD45RA+CCR7+ population from which TemRA cells were excluded. The sample was naive CD8+ T cells sorted from blood. This sample's cell subset or site label indicates: CD45RA+CCR7+. The receptors were gathered from a man aged 18 to 35 in good health.

The rearrangement uses TRBV7-2 and TRBJ2-2; D uncertain. V was trimmed by 2 bases and J by 4 bases, leaving 5 bases between them. This CDR3 region has 13 residues. Germline lookup yields CDR1 SGHTA and CDR2 FQGNSA. The CDR3 DNA sequence: TGTGCCAGCAGCTTACCCCCCACCGGGGAGCTGTTTTTT. This translates into CASSLPPTGELFF.

This clone was seen once. The gene calls are TRBV10-2 and TRBJ1-1; D gene unclear. Germline lookup yields CDR1 WSHSY and CDR2 SAAADI. V dropped 2 bases and J dropped 6 bases, with 10 bases sitting between them. The CDR3 is made up of 13 amino acids. The CDR3 nucleotides are TGCGCCAGCAGTGAGCCGGGGAGCGCTGAAGCTTTCTTT. Protein: CASSEPGSAEAFF.

In the case of this clone: The same CDR3 arises from other DNA sequences in this sample as well. This chain connects TRBV11-2 to TRBJ2-7; D is perhaps TRBD1 (5 bases). The CDR3 sequence is 13 residues long. Germline CDR1 SGHAT, CDR2 FQNNGV. Trimming pared 1 base from V and 3 bases from J, leaving 7 bases between. CDR3: CASSLAGFYEQYF. CDR3 in DNA: TGTGCCAGCAGCTTAGCAGGGTTCTACGAGCAGTACTTC.

This rearrangement joins TRBV30 to TRBJ2-1; no clear D gene. Germline V gene sequence: CDR1 GTSNPN, CDR2 SVGIG (reference sequence). The CDR3 spans 12 residues. V was shortened by 1 base and J by 8 bases, with 9 bases between the two germline ends. CDR3 residues: CAWSGSRDEQFF. CDR3 DNA: TGTGCCTGGAGTGGAAGTCGGGATGAGCAGTTCTTC. Filled out from reference TRBV30 and TRBJ2-1, the complete variable domain reads SQTIHQWPATLVQPVGSPLSLECTVEGTSNPNLYWYRQAAGRGLQLLFYSVGIGQISSEVPQNLSASRPQDRQFILSSKKLLLSDSGFYLCAWSGSRDEQFFGPGTRLTVL.

V is TRBV13 and J is TRBJ2-1; D gene uncertain. Germline V gene data show CDR1 as PRHDT and CDR2 as FYEKMQ (reference sequence). The CDR3 runs 14 residues. Trimming removed 4 bases at V and 3 bases at J, with 10 bases between. The CDR3 DNA reads as TGTGCCAGCAGCTCAAGTGGGGACTACAATGAGCAGTTCTTC. Its protein is CASSSSGDYNEQFF.

The chain employs TRBV27 and TRBJ1-1; D call uncertain. With 6 bases removed from V and 4 bases from J, the gap between germline ends came to 12 bases. The CDR3 spans 13 residues. Germline V CDR1 and CDR2: MNHEY, SMNVEV (reference sequence). CDR3 residues: CASSPSGSTEAFF. CDR3 sequence (DNA): TGTGCCAGCAGCCCCTCGGGGAGCACTGAAGCTTTCTTT.

The chain joins TRBV7-2 to TRBJ2-5; D is unclear. The CDR3 loop spans 13 amino acids. V was pared by 2 bases and J by 3 bases, with 7 bases between. Germline-derived CDR1 and CDR2 are SGHTA and FQGNSA. Written as DNA, the CDR3 is TGTGCCAGCAGCTTATTGAAAAAAGAGACCCAGTACTTC. It specifies CASSLLKKETQYF.

This clone has only one observation. Other DNA sequences in this sample translate to the same CDR3. The V and J genes are TRBV28 and TRBJ2-1; the D is unclear. Looked up from germline, CDR1 is MDHEN and CDR2 is SYDVKM. The CDR3 spans 14 residues. Trimming pared 1 base from V and 0 bases from J, leaving 4 bases between. DNA for the CDR3: TGTGCCAGCAGTTTATTAAACTCCTACAATGAGCAGTTCTTC. Its translation: CASSLLNSYNEQFF.

The chain is built from TRBV27 and TRBJ1-6; D is possibly TRBD1 (6 bases). The CDR3 length is 15 residues. Germline V CDR1 and CDR2: MNHEY, SMNVEV (reference sequence). V lost 0 bases and J 8 bases, leaving 11 bases between the germline ends. Here the CDR3 DNA reads TGTGCCAGCAGTTTATCCACAGGGTGGGATTCACCCCTCCACTTT. This codes for CASSLSTGWDSPLHF.

V and J are TRBV4-1 and TRBJ1-4; possibly TRBD1 for D (6 bases). This CDR3 spans 16 amino acids. Trimming took 4 bases from V and 14 from J, leaving 26 bases between them. The germline V gene encodes CDR1 MGHRA and CDR2 YSYEKL. In nucleotides, the CDR3 is TGCGCCAGCAGCCCCCAGAAAGGGGGAGTAAATGAAGAGCTGTTTTTT. Translation gives CASSPQKGGVNEELFF.

This chain uses TRBV4-1 with TRBJ2-3; no firm D call. The CDR3 is 14 residues long. V shed 0 bases and J shed 5 bases, with 9 bases lying between them. Germline V lookup: CDR1 MGHRA, CDR2 YSYEKL. This CDR3 reads CASSQDSPRDTQYF. The CDR3 nucleotides are TGCGCCAGCAGCCAAGACAGCCCCCGAGATACGCAGTATTTT.

V and J are TRBV7-9 and TRBJ2-1; no reliable D call. V lost 5 bases and J 5 bases, leaving 10 bases between the germline ends. Germline values: CDR1 SEHNR, CDR2 FQNEAQ (reference sequence). The CDR3 loop spans 13 amino acids. The DNA for the CDR3 is TGTGCCAGCAGCCCCCTCTCGGACAATGAGCAGTTCTTC. As protein: CASSPLSDNEQFF.

This clone was picked up a small number of times. This chain uses TRBV29-1 with TRBJ2-2, with D possibly being TRBD2 (5 bases). The CDR3 contains 15 residues. CDR1 SQVTM and CDR2 ANQGSEA come from the germline V gene. Trimming shortened V by 0 bases and J by 1 base, and 9 bases separated the two germline ends. The chain's CDR3 is CSVEDYRENTGELFF. The CDR3 bases are TGCAGCGTTGAAGACTATCGGGAGAACACCGGGGAGCTGTTTTTT.

The chain recombines TRBV7-9 with TRBJ2-7; 7 nucleotides line up with TRBD1. CDR1 is SEHNR, CDR2 FQNEAQ, per germline (reference sequence). The CDR3 runs 14 residues. Germline trimming cut 1 base from V and 5 bases from J; bases unmatched to any gene: 5. The CDR3 protein is CASSLGEGADEQYF. The CDR3 DNA reads TGTGCCAGCAGCTTAGGTGAGGGGGCCGACGAGCAGTACTTC.

The chain recombines TRBV27 with TRBJ1-6, with 8 positions matching TRBD1. The junction had 8 bases not matched to a gene; V was cut back by 6 bases and J by 10 bases. The CDR3 consists of 14 residues. Germline lookup yields CDR1 MNHEY and CDR2 SMNVEV (reference sequence). The DNA of the CDR3 is TGTGCCAGCAGAACCTCGGCAGGGGGCTCACCCCTCCACTTT. This encodes CASRTSAGGSPLHF.